This entry lists 8 T cell receptor beta chains sequenced from one sample in a study of T cell responses to AZD1222 COVID-19 vaccine. This table comes from immunoSEQ multiplex PCR, and its TCRdb copy is limited to in-frame clones, with some not included. The sample lists 120,000 to 150,000 clones; almost 95% were seen once. This sample comprised peripheral blood, obtained 28 days after the second AZD1222 dose. Receptor source: an adult who received the AZD1222 COVID-19 vaccine.

The chain uses TRBV7-2 and TRBJ2-3; 11 positions agree with TRBD2. The CDR3 spans 16 residues. The germline V gene encodes CDR1 SGHTA and CDR2 FQGNSA. V gave up 1 base and J gave up 3 bases; unmatched junction bases: 3. The CDR3: CASSLGASGGTDTQYF. The CDR3 DNA reads as TGTGCCAGCAGCTTAGGGGCTAGCGGGGGGACAGATACGCAGTATTTT.

The chain joins TRBV5-4 to TRBJ2-1, with TRBD2 matching over 8 bases. The CDR3 contains 15 residues. Germline trimming cut 5 bases from V and 4 bases from J; bases unmatched to any gene: 8. Germline V gene lookup returns CDR1 SGHNT and CDR2 YYREEE (reference sequence). The CDR3 DNA sequence: TGTGCCAGCAGGTCCTACCGGGAGGGTTACAATGAGCAGTTCTTC. Protein product: CASRSYREGYNEQFF. The variable domain in full, with the rest retrieved from reference TRBV5-4 and TRBJ2-1, is ETGVTQSPTHLIKTRGQQVTLRCSSQSGHNTVSWYQQALGQGPQFIFQYYREEENGRGNFPPRFSGLQFPNYSSELNVNALELDDSALYLCASRSYREGYNEQFFGPGTRLTVL.

V is TRBV12-5 and J is TRBJ1-2; no firm D call. CDR3 size: 13 residues. CDR1 and CDR2 from the germline V gene are LGHNT and FRNRAP. The ends were cut back, 8 bases at V and 6 bases at J, with 16 bases in the middle. CDR3 DNA: TGTGCTAGTTCCCCTGAAGCCGGAAATGGCTACACCTTC. Its translation: CASSPEAGNGYTF.

This chain links TRBV3-1 (or the pseudogene TRBV3-2) with TRBJ2-1; the match to TRBD2 covers 13 bases. The junction had 8 bases not matched to a gene; V was cut back by 6 bases and J by 6 bases. Per the germline V gene, CDR1 is LGHDT and CDR2 is YNNKEL (reference sequence). The CDR3 spans 16 residues. This CDR3 is CASSSGLAGVGNEQFF. The CDR3 DNA reads as TGTGCCAGCAGTTCCGGACTAGCGGGAGTCGGCAATGAGCAGTTCTTC.

This chain links TRBV29-1 with TRBJ1-1; D gene unclear. CDR1 is SQVTM, CDR2 ANQGSEA, per germline. This CDR3 has 15 residues. Trimming shortened V by 5 bases and J by 1 base, and 17 bases separated the two germline ends. The CDR3 DNA is TGCAGCGTTTCCGTCGGGTGGACGGAGAACACTGAAGCTTTCTTT. Encoded protein: CSVSVGWTENTEAFF.

The chain combines TRBV9 with TRBJ2-2; D remains unclear. CDR1 and CDR2 from the germline V gene are SGDLS and YYNGEE. Trimming shortened V by 0 bases and J by 6 bases, and 12 bases separated the two germline ends. The CDR3 extends over 15 amino acids. CDR3 amino acids: CASSVARPAPGELFF. In DNA form, the CDR3 reads TGTGCCAGCAGCGTAGCTCGGCCAGCTCCCGGGGAGCTGTTTTTT.

This chain joins TRBV5-1 and TRBJ1-1, with 8 bases matching TRBD1. CDR1 and CDR2 (germline): SGHRS, YFSETQ. Germline trimming cut 3 bases from V and 5 bases from J; bases unmatched to any gene: 9. The CDR3 is 15 residues long. The CDR3 DNA reads TGCGCCAGCAGCTCCCGGCAGGGGGCTAATACTGAAGCTTTCTTT. Protein sequence: CASSSRQGANTEAFF.

This clone was picked up a small number of times. The rearrangement links TRBV9 to TRBJ2-3; D is uncertain. Germline-derived CDR1 and CDR2 are SGDLS and YYNGEE. This CDR3 comprises 12 residues. V was shortened by 1 base and J by 3 bases, with 3 bases between the two germline ends. The CDR3, as DNA: TGTGCCAGCAGCGTAATGACAGATACGCAGTATTTT. Translated, it gives CASSVMTDTQYF.